This T cell receptor beta chain appears in the sequencing data of a study of cytomegalovirus exposure and HLA in healthy donors. Study-level findings and limits: Relative to the approximately 700-donor mean, N-insertions were reportedly fewer in an Asian-associated ancestry cluster in a later analysis. Clonal expansion, a later analysis showed, was greater in HLA-associated TCR beta chains than in equally common others.

PCR was performed using 60 Vbeta and 13 Jbeta primers. Generated by immunoSEQ multiplex PCR, the TCRdb table keeps only in-frame clones and is missing some. Of some 200,000 clones in the sample, 62% were seen once. Worth noting for this clone: Its antigen remains unknown.

With 5 bases removed from V and 4 bases from J, the gap between germline ends came to 19 bases. Germline V lookup: CDR1 SGHTA, CDR2 FQGNSA. This CDR3 is 16 amino acids long. Specimen: PBMCs. The chain carries TRBV7-2 and TRBJ2-3, with a possible D match to TRBD2 (5 bases). The receptor was isolated from a man aged 35-49 years in good health and CMV-seronegative. CDR3 loop: CASSPRRSGRADTQYF. In DNA form, the CDR3 reads TGTGCCAGCAGCCCCCGTCGGAGCGGACGTGCAGATACGCAGTATTTT.